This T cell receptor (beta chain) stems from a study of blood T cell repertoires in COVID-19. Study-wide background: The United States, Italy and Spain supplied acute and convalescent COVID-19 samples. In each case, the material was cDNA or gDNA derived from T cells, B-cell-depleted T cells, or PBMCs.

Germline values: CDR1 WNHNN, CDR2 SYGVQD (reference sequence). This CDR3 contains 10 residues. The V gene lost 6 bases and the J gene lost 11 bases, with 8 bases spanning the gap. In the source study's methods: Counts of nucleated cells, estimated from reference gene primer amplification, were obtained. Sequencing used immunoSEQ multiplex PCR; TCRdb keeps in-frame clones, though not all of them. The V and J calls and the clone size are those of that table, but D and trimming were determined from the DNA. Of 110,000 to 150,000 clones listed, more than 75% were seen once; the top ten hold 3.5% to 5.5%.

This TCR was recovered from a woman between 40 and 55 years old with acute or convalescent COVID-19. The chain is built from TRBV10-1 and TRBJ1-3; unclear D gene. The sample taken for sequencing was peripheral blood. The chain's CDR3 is CASRRIAIYF. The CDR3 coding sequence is TGCGCCAGCAGGCGAATTGCCATATATTTT.